This T cell receptor beta chain was sequenced for a study of T cells in Graves' hyperthyroidism and ophthalmopathy. In this sample, this clonotype turned up many times. The CDR3 runs 14 residues. V was trimmed by 1 base and J by 3 bases, leaving 9 bases between them. CDR1 is SNHLY and CDR2 is FYNNEI in the germline V gene. What was amplified from RNA transcripts were TCR beta CDR3 regions. In the first-round RT-PCR of the TCR CDR3, the HTBI primer set was used. TCRdb itself ran the multiplex PCR reads through MiXCR, one entry per CDR3 protein. Of 300,000 to 450,000 distinct CDR3 sequences listed, 20% to 30% are singletons.

What was sequenced was blood. The source of this sequence is a man aged 45-65 years with Graves' hyperthyroidism. The V and J genes are TRBV2 and TRBJ1-1; D is unclear. The CDR3 nucleotides read TGTGCCAGCAGTGAAGGAGATGGGTACACTGAAGCTTTCTTT. This codes for CASSEGDGYTEAFF. Looking up the rest from reference TRBV2 and TRBJ1-1 gives the full variable domain: EPEVTQTPSHQVTQMGQEVILRCVPISNHLYFYWYRQILGQKVEFLVSFYNNEISEKSEIFDDQFSVERPDGSNFTLKIRSTKLEDSAMYFCASSEGDGYTEAFFGQGTRLTVV.